A single sample gave rise to the 24 T cell receptor beta chains below, sequenced in a study of CD8+ T cells in alopecia areata. Indicated treatment: oral pan-JAK inhibitor, 5-10 mg twice daily. cDNA prepared by RNA extraction and subsequent reverse transcription served as the template for sequencing. The assay was immunoSEQ multiplex PCR, and TCRdb's table has in-frame clones only and misses some. This repertoire shows about 190,000 clones, about three fifths found once; its top ten account for roughly 0.7%. The sample was CD4+ T cells sorted from blood, taken at week 4, from a patient treated with tofacitinib. The receptors were sampled from a human donor with alopecia areata.

The gene calls are TRBV30 and TRBJ2-7; D may be TRBD1 or TRBD2 (7 bases each). V lost 1 base to trimming and J lost 7 bases, with 11 bases between them. Germline V gene lookup returns CDR1 GTSNPN and CDR2 SVGIG (reference sequence). This CDR3 has 12 amino acids. CDR3 nucleotide sequence: TGTGCCTGGAGTGACAGGGGAGGGGAGCAGTACTTC. Residues: CAWSDRGGEQYF. The full variable domain, its missing parts supplied by reference TRBV30 and TRBJ2-7, is SQTIHQWPATLVQPVGSPLSLECTVEGTSNPNLYWYRQAAGRGLQLLFYSVGIGQISSEVPQNLSASRPQDRQFILSSKKLLLSDSGFYLCAWSDRGGEQYFGPGTRLTVT.

The chain has TRBV7-2 and TRBJ2-5; D is uncertain. V dropped 5 bases and J dropped 4 bases, with 8 bases sitting between them. Per the germline V gene, CDR1 is SGHTA and CDR2 is FQGNSA. The CDR3 is made up of 12 amino acids. CDR3 in amino acids: CASSLKGETQYF. The CDR3 bases are TGTGCCAGCAGCCTAAAAGGAGAGACCCAGTACTTC.

The chain has TRBV14 and TRBJ2-6, with 7 bases aligning to TRBD1. There are 16 residues in the CDR3. V dropped 5 bases and J dropped 0; count of bases not matched to a gene: 4. Germline CDR1 reads SGHDN; CDR2 reads FVKESK. The CDR3: CASSRRDSSGANVLTF. CDR3 in DNA: TGTGCCAGCAGCAGACGGGACAGCTCTGGGGCCAACGTCCTGACTTTC.

This clone has only one observation. This chain joins TRBV29-1 and TRBJ2-5; 13 bases line up with TRBD2. The end of the DNA is better explained by TRBJ2-7, so the J call may be wrong. From germline, CDR1 is SQVTM and CDR2 ANQGSEA. The CDR3 spans 14 residues. For the CDR3, the DNA is TGCAGCGCTATCTGGACTAGCGGGAGCTTCGAGCAGTACTTC. Residues: CSAIWTSGSFEQYF.

This clone was seen a single time. The V call is TRBV5-1, the J call TRBJ2-3; D call uncertain. V gave up 0 bases and J gave up 4 bases, with 9 bases separating them. CDR3 length: 14 residues. Germline loops: CDR1 SGHRS, CDR2 YFSETQ. In nucleotides, the CDR3 is TGCGCCAGCAGCTTGGAGCCCCCCCCAGATACGCAGTATTTT. Amino acids: CASSLEPPPDTQYF.

This clone was recorded only once. The junction departs from germline at one end; a sequencing error may be responsible. V usage is TRBV25-1 and J usage is TRBJ2-7; perhaps TRBD1 as D (6 bases). This CDR3 region has 12 residues. Germline CDR1 reads MGHDK; CDR2 reads SYGVNS. This CDR3 is CASRQGTLEPYF. As DNA, the CDR3 is TGTGCCAGCAGACAGGGAACCCTAGAGCCGTACTTC.

The J gene is TRBJ2-7, the V gene TRBV10-3, with D perhaps matching TRBD2 (6 bases). Trimming stripped 7 bases from V and 6 bases from J, with 13 bases between. The CDR3 runs to 12 residues. Germline assignment: CDR1 ENHRY and CDR2 SYGVKD. For the CDR3, the DNA is TGTGCCATCACCGGGAGTGTTGGCGAGCAGTACTTC. Residues: CAITGSVGEQYF.

This chain links TRBV23-1 with TRBJ2-1; 7 bases line up with TRBD2. TRBV23-1 is marked as an open reading frame, function uncertain. The CDR3 extends over 15 amino acids. J lost 4 bases, V lost 4 bases, and 7 bases had no gene match. The CDR3 spells CASSPSGRVYNEQFF. In nucleotides, the CDR3 is TGCGCCAGCAGTCCCAGTGGGAGGGTGTACAATGAGCAGTTCTTC.

There are a few counts of this clone. The chain recombines TRBV25-1 with TRBJ2-4; perhaps TRBD2 as D (6 bases). V dropped 2 bases and J dropped 0 bases, with 14 bases sitting between them. CDR1 is MGHDK and CDR2 is SYGVNS in the germline V gene. This CDR3 is built from 17 residues. The CDR3 DNA reads as TGTGCCAGCAGTGAAGAGTTGGGCGGGATAGCCAAAAACATTCAGTACTTC. Translation gives CASSEELGGIAKNIQYF.

This chain joins TRBV29-1 and TRBJ2-1, with D perhaps matching TRBD2 (6 bases). V was clipped by 6 bases and J by 4 bases, with 19 bases between them. The CDR3 consists of 15 residues. Per germline, CDR1 SQVTM and CDR2 ANQGSEA. The CDR3 protein is CSVSGSMGLYNEQFF. DNA of the CDR3: TGCAGCGTAAGCGGGTCCATGGGCCTATACAATGAGCAGTTCTTC.

The rearrangement joins TRBV27 to TRBJ2-2, with D maybe TRBD1 (7 bases). The CDR3 length is 16 residues. Germline assignment: CDR1 MNHEY and CDR2 SMNVEV (reference sequence). The CDR3 nucleotides read TGTGTCCGGAGGGGGACAGAGGCCCCGAACACCGGGGAGCTGTTTTTT. Encoded protein: CVRRGTEAPNTGELFF.

This clone has more than one count but fewer than ten. V is TRBV29-1 and J is TRBJ2-7; D not resolved. The CDR3 sequence is 12 residues long. CDR1 is SQVTM, CDR2 ANQGSEA, per germline. Trimming removed 3 bases at V and 3 bases at J, with 9 bases between. CDR3 sequence (DNA): TGCAGCGTTGATGGGATGGGCTACGAGCAGTACTTC. Translating it yields CSVDGMGYEQYF.

This chain uses TRBV7-2 with TRBJ2-6; no clear D. There are 16 residues in the CDR3. Germline CDR1 is SGHTA and CDR2 is FQGNSA. The V and J ends lost 5 bases and 4 bases respectively, with 15 bases between them. CDR3 protein: CASSVGDASGANVLTF. The CDR3 DNA reads as TGTGCCAGCAGCGTAGGAGATGCGTCGGGGGCCAACGTCCTGACTTTC.

The rearrangement links TRBV27 to TRBJ1-1; D is possibly TRBD1 (5 bases). This CDR3 has 18 amino acids. Germline V gives CDR1 MNHEY, CDR2 SMNVEV (reference sequence). With 5 bases removed from V and 0 bases from J, the gap between germline ends came to 22 bases. The CDR3 here is CASSPREEPGLLNTEAFF. CDR3 DNA: TGTGCCAGCAGTCCGAGAGAGGAGCCGGGACTCCTGAACACTGAAGCTTTCTTT.

The chain carries TRBV5-1 and TRBJ2-7, with D hard to call. The CDR3 extends over 16 amino acids. Germline V gene data show CDR1 as SGHRS and CDR2 as YFSETQ. With 4 bases removed from V and 2 bases from J, the gap between germline ends came to 19 bases. CDR3 in amino acids: CASSAWFGTDTYEQYF. Here the CDR3 DNA reads TGCGCCAGCAGCGCCTGGTTCGGAACAGATACCTACGAGCAGTACTTC.

This clone occurred a few times. The V gene is TRBV29-1, the J gene TRBJ2-1; D may match TRBD1 or TRBD2 (5 bases each). The CDR3 runs 11 residues. Trimming removed 7 bases at V and 12 bases at J, with 16 bases between. CDR1 is SQVTM, CDR2 ANQGSEA, per germline. This CDR3 reads CSAQSGTPQFF. In DNA, the CDR3 is TGCAGCGCTCAATCCGGGACCCCGCAGTTCTTC.

This clone has just a few counts. The chain carries TRBV30 and TRBJ2-1; TRBD2 matches 8 bases. J lost 3 bases, V lost 0 bases, and 7 bases had no gene match. CDR3 size: 16 residues. Germline CDR1 reads GTSNPN; CDR2 reads SVGIG (reference sequence). The CDR3 DNA follows: TGTGCCTGGAGTGTATCTGGCGGGAGGATCTACAATGAGCAGTTCTTC. Amino acid sequence: CAWSVSGGRIYNEQFF.

The V and J genes are TRBV11-2 and TRBJ2-7, with D possibly TRBD2 on 6 matching bases. The length of the CDR3 is 13 residues. Per germline, CDR1 SGHAT and CDR2 FQNNGV. V dropped 1 base and J dropped 9 bases, with 13 bases sitting between them. This CDR3 is CASSLVAVGRQYF. CDR3 in DNA: TGTGCCAGCAGCTTAGTAGCGGTGGGCCGGCAGTACTTC.

The rearrangement joins TRBV10-3 to TRBJ2-5; D uncertain. Germline CDR1 is ENHRY and CDR2 is SYGVKD. Trimming took off 7 bases at V and 2 bases at J, with 11 bases between the two ends. The CDR3 contains 13 residues. This CDR3 is CAITRAQQETQYF. CDR3 in DNA: TGTGCCATCACCCGGGCCCAACAAGAGACCCAGTACTTC.

The V call is TRBV30, the J call TRBJ2-3; weak D call: TRBD1 (7 bases). CDR1 and CDR2 from the germline V gene are GTSNPN and SVGIG (reference sequence). CDR3 length equals 14 residues. V lost 5 bases, J lost 0 bases, and 12 bases lay in between. Written as DNA, the CDR3 is TGTGCCTGGGGGGCAGGGGGGAGCACAGATACGCAGTATTTT. Translation gives CAWGAGGSTDTQYF.

This clone occurred a few times. This chain uses TRBV15 with TRBJ1-2; tentative D call: TRBD1 (5 bases). Trimming pared 3 bases from V and 3 bases from J, leaving 11 bases between. This CDR3 has 14 amino acids. Germline CDR1 and CDR2: LNHNV and YYDKDF (reference sequence). The DNA of the CDR3 is TGTGCCACCAGCAGCCGGGGACCCTACTATGGCTACACCTTC. Amino acids: CATSSRGPYYGYTF.

This clone appeared a few times. The V gene is TRBV2, the J gene TRBJ1-5, with D perhaps TRBD1 (5 bases). The V and J ends lost 3 bases and 5 bases respectively, with 11 bases between them. Germline CDR1 is SNHLY and CDR2 is FYNNEI. The CDR3 runs 14 residues. As DNA, the CDR3 is TGTGCCAGCAGTGATTGGGGACGAGATCAGCCCCAGCATTTT. Protein: CASSDWGRDQPQHF.

This clone appeared a few times. J is TRBJ1-1 and V is TRBV7-9; D is unresolved. Germline CDR1 SEHNR, CDR2 FQNEAQ (reference sequence). CDR3 length: 13 amino acids. V gave up 3 bases and J gave up 3 bases, with 8 bases separating them. CDR3 nucleotides: TGTGCCAGCAGCTTTCGGAGGGACACTGAAGCTTTCTTT. Protein sequence: CASSFRRDTEAFF.

CDR3 bases: TGTGCCAGCAGCCCGGCGGGGAATCGGAACGAGCAGTACTTC. It is translated as CASSPAGNRNEQYF. The V call is TRBV5-4, the J call TRBJ2-7; the D gene is possibly TRBD2 (6 bases). The V gene's germline CDR1 is SGHNT and CDR2 YYREEE (reference sequence). The CDR3 length is 14 residues. V lost 4 bases and J lost 5, with 16 bases in between.